The 25 T cell receptor beta chains given below trace back to one sample, sequenced in a study of vaccination and CD4 T cells after COVID-19. The Oncomine TCR Beta short-read assay was applied to DNA of cultured CD4+ T cells. In TCRdb, the PCR reads were re-called with MiXCR into one record per CDR3 protein. The data show approximately 10,000 distinct CDR3 sequences, with about 60% seen just once and roughly 25% held by the top ten. These receptors have no identified antigens. The treatment here: approximately nine-day PBMC culture with coronavirus spike peptide pools or control peptides (ViraFEST assay). Input material: CD4+ T cells from blood, cultured in vitro. These receptors originate from a human donor who had recovered from COVID-19.

This clonotype has more than one count but fewer than ten. Germline and junction disagree at one end, which may indicate a read error. The V gene is TRBV20-1, the J gene TRBJ1-1, with 8 nucleotides matching TRBD1. There are 15 residues in the CDR3. In germline, CDR1 is DFQATT, CDR2 SNEGSKA (reference sequence). This CDR3 reads CSATLHGTGDTEAFF. The CDR3 DNA is TGCAGTGCCACTCTCCACGGGACAGGAGACACCGAAGCTTTCTTT.

This chain uses TRBV7-8 with TRBJ1-6; the match to TRBD1 covers 7 bases. The length of the CDR3 is 15 residues. Looked up from germline, CDR1 is SGHVS and CDR2 is FQNEAQ. The trim removed 3 bases at V and 9 bases at J, leaving 8 bases unmatched. The CDR3 DNA sequence: TGTGCCAGCAGCTTCGACAGGGTAGAGGCTTCACCCCTCCACTTT. Its protein product is CASSFDRVEASPLHF.

This clonotype has a handful of counts. V usage is TRBV6-1 and J usage is TRBJ1-5, with a weak D call TRBD1 (6 bases). The ends were cut back, 7 bases at V and 3 bases at J, with 16 bases in the middle. Germline loops: CDR1 MNHNS, CDR2 SASEGT. There are 15 residues in the CDR3. In DNA, the CDR3 is TGTGCCAGCACCTATCGGACAGACTTCAATCAGCCCCAGCATTTT. Its translation: CASTYRTDFNQPQHF.

This chain joins TRBV10-3 and TRBJ2-2, with D uncertain. This CDR3 contains 13 residues. The ends were cut back, 6 bases at V and 5 bases at J, with 10 bases in the middle. Germline lookup yields CDR1 ENHRY and CDR2 SYGVKD. This chain's CDR3 is CAIRPLETGELFF. The CDR3 DNA sequence: TGTGCCATCAGGCCCCTTGAAACCGGGGAGCTGTTTTTT.

The chain recombines TRBV6-1 with TRBJ2-1, with unresolved D. CDR3 length: 12 amino acids. V was cut by 6 bases and J by 9 bases, with 12 bases left in between. CDR1 and CDR2 (germline): MNHNS, SASEGT. CDR3 coding DNA: TGTGCCAGCAGCCCCCCGGCGTTTGAGCAGTTCTTC. Protein product: CASSPPAFEQFF.

The chain employs TRBV9 and TRBJ1-2; 8 nucleotides line up with TRBD1. V lost 3 bases, J lost 7 bases, and 17 bases stayed unmatched. CDR1 is SGDLS, CDR2 YYNGEE, per germline. This CDR3 contains 17 residues. CDR3 protein: CASSARQDRAVSGGYTF. The CDR3 DNA is TGTGCCAGCAGCGCCCGACAGGACAGGGCGGTGTCGGGTGGCTACACCTTC.

This clonotype was observed a single time. The chain joins TRBV15 to TRBJ2-2, with no clear D. The CDR3 extends over 14 amino acids. Trimming removed 2 bases at V and 5 bases at J, with 9 bases between. Germline lookup yields CDR1 LNHNV and CDR2 YYDKDF (reference sequence). In nucleotides, the CDR3 is TGTGCCACCAGCAGAAGACAAGGAACCGGGGAGCTGTTTTTT. Residues: CATSRRQGTGELFF.

The chain is built from TRBV20-1 and TRBJ2-3; 9 positions match TRBD1. This CDR3 comprises 15 residues. The J segment lost 7 bases and the V segment lost 3 bases, leaving 11 bases of the junction unmatched. CDR1 is DFQATT, CDR2 SNEGSKA, per germline (reference sequence). The CDR3 nucleotides read TGCAGTGCTAGTGACCCGGGACAGGGAAAGCATACGCAGTATTTT. It yields the protein CSASDPGQGKHTQYF.

The V call is TRBV20-1, the J call TRBJ1-2; no definite D call. CDR3 length: 11 amino acids. V gave up 8 bases and J gave up 1 base, with 8 bases separating them. Germline V gene data show CDR1 as DFQATT and CDR2 as SNEGSKA (reference sequence). CDR3 in DNA: TGCAGTACAGAGGTTAACTATGGCTACACCTTC. Translated, it gives CSTEVNYGYTF.

This clonotype was observed a few times. The chain uses TRBV10-3 and TRBJ1-2; 12 bases agree with TRBD1. Trimming removed 5 bases from V and 4 bases from J; junction bases left unmatched: 20. The CDR3 consists of 20 residues. Germline V CDR1 and CDR2: ENHRY, SYGVKD. In DNA, the CDR3 is TGTGCCATCAGTCGTTTCCCCCGCCGGGACAGGGGGCAGGGAGGCTATGGCTACACCTTC. Translating it yields CAISRFPRRDRGQGGYGYTF.

The V call is TRBV25-1, the J call TRBJ1-2; 8 nucleotides align to TRBD1. The CDR3 length is 14 residues. The germline CDR1 and CDR2 sequences are MGHDK and SYGVNS. V lost 6 bases to trimming and J lost 3 bases; unmatched junction nucleotides: 6. In DNA form, the CDR3 reads TGTGCCAGCAGCAGGGGACAGGCCGACTATGGCTACACCTTC. Amino acid sequence: CASSRGQADYGYTF.

The chain joins TRBV11-3 to TRBJ1-1, with a weak D call TRBD1 (5 bases). The CDR3 extends over 13 amino acids. Trimming removed 5 bases from V and 10 bases from J, with 17 bases in between. The germline CDR1 and CDR2 sequences are SGHNT and YENEEA. The CDR3 bases are TGTGCCAGCAGCCTCGGGACCCGAACTAGAGCTTTCTTT. Translation: CASSLGTRTRAFF.

The rearrangement uses TRBV4-2 and TRBJ2-1, with D unclear. The CDR3 length is 12 residues. V was pared by 8 bases and J by 6 bases, with 11 bases between. Germline assignment: CDR1 LGHNA and CDR2 YNFKEQ. This CDR3 is CASFSGRNEQFF. CDR3 DNA sequence: TGTGCCAGCTTTTCTGGGCGCAATGAGCAGTTCTTC.

This rearrangement joins TRBV20-1 to TRBJ2-1; D tentatively reads TRBD1 or TRBD2 (5 bases each). CDR1 DFQATT and CDR2 SNEGSKA come from the germline V gene (reference sequence). The CDR3 loop spans 16 amino acids. The V end was cut by 1 base, the J end by 7 bases, with 20 bases between. CDR3 region: CSARAILPRDGNEQFF. CDR3 DNA: TGCAGTGCTAGAGCCATTCTCCCACGGGACGGTAATGAGCAGTTCTTC.

V usage is TRBV20-1 and J usage is TRBJ2-2; 8 positions agree with TRBD2. CDR1 is DFQATT and CDR2 is SNEGSKA in the germline V gene (reference sequence). V was clipped by 0 bases and J by 4 bases; unmatched bases: 4. The CDR3 covers 15 residues. The CDR3 DNA sequence: TGCAGTGCTAGAGACGGGACTAGGAGCACCGGGGAGCTGTTTTTT. It specifies CSARDGTRSTGELFF.

The CDR3 DNA reads TGCAGTGCCCTAACTAGCGGGGATACGCAGTATTTT. Its protein product is CSALTSGDTQYF. The chain recombines TRBV20-1 with TRBJ2-3, with 9 bases that match TRBD2. The germline V gene encodes CDR1 DFQATT and CDR2 SNEGSKA (reference sequence). The CDR3 loop spans 12 amino acids. V trimming: 6 bases; J trimming: 6 bases; junction bases outside the gene matches: 4.

The V call is TRBV30, the J call TRBJ1-5, with TRBD1 matching over 10 bases. V was clipped by 2 bases and J by 3 bases; unmatched bases: 7. CDR3 length equals 16 residues. CDR1 and CDR2 (germline): GTSNPN, SVGIG (reference sequence). The CDR3, as DNA: TGTGCCTGGAGTCCCACCGGGACAGGGGACAATCAGCCCCAGCATTTT. As protein: CAWSPTGTGDNQPQHF.

This clonotype has a handful of counts. The rearrangement uses TRBV6-2 or TRBV6-3 and TRBJ2-1, with 13 bases fitting TRBD2. V trimming: 6 bases; J trimming: 5 bases; junction bases outside the gene matches: 13. Germline CDR1 and CDR2: MNHEY and SVGEGT. The CDR3 length is 18 residues. The CDR3 nucleotides are TGTGCCAGCAGAAAGACTAGCGGGAGGTTGCGCCCCCACAATGAGCAGTTCTTC. Translating it yields CASRKTSGRLRPHNEQFF.

The chain recombines TRBV7-6 with TRBJ2-2; D could derive from TRBD1 or TRBD2 (5 bases each). The germline V and J ends were trimmed by 1 base and 4 bases, with 13 bases remaining between them. This CDR3 contains 16 residues. Germline lookup yields CDR1 SGHVS and CDR2 FNYEAQ. CDR3 sequence reads: CASSLVSIGGTGELFF. The CDR3 DNA reads as TGTGCCAGCAGCTTAGTGTCGATTGGGGGCACCGGGGAGCTGTTTTTT. The variable domain in full, with the rest retrieved from reference TRBV7-6 and TRBJ2-2, is GAGVSQSPRYKVTKRGQDVALRCDPISGHVSLYWYRQALGQGPEFLTYFNYEAQQDKSGLPNDRFSAERPEGSISTLTIQRTEQRDSAMYRCASSLVSIGGTGELFFGEGSRLTVL.

This clonotype was observed a handful of times. The chain recombines TRBV24-1 with TRBJ1-6; D perhaps matches TRBD1 (5 bases). Trimming stripped 5 bases from V and 6 bases from J, with 10 bases between. The CDR3 spans 14 residues. Germline CDR1 and CDR2: KGHDR and SFDVKD. As DNA, the CDR3 is TGTGCCACCAGTGCGGGGGAGATTAATTCACCCCTCCACTTT. This codes for CATSAGEINSPLHF.

The chain recombines TRBV7-9 with TRBJ1-1; the match to TRBD1 covers 7 bases. Germline V gene data show CDR1 as SEHNR and CDR2 as FQNEAQ (reference sequence). The CDR3 runs 18 residues. V was clipped by 3 bases and J by 1 base; unmatched bases: 14. In DNA form, the CDR3 reads TGTGCCAGCAGCTTCCCCCTGGCAGGGGGGTTGGGGAACACTGAAGCTTTCTTT. This gives the protein CASSFPLAGGLGNTEAFF. The full variable domain, in which reference TRBV7-9 and TRBJ1-1 provide the parts outside the CDR3, is DTGVSQNPRHKITKRGQNVTFRCDPISEHNRLYWYRQTLGQGPEFLTYFQNEAQLEKSRLLSDRFSAERPKGSFSTLEIQRTEQGDSAMYLCASSFPLAGGLGNTEAFFGQGTRLTVV.

The chain carries TRBV19 and TRBJ2-5, with D uncertain. The CDR3 sequence is 12 residues long. Germline loops: CDR1 LNHDA, CDR2 SQIVND (reference sequence). Trimming cost V 3 bases and J 2 bases, with 4 bases left between them. Here the CDR3 DNA reads TGTGCCAGTAGTATCGGACAAGAGACCCAGTACTTC. Its translation is CASSIGQETQYF.

This sequence joins TRBV7-2 and TRBJ2-7; 10 nucleotides agree with TRBD2. The CDR3 loop spans 13 amino acids. J lost 7 bases, V lost 5 bases, and 5 bases had no gene match. Germline V gives CDR1 SGHTA, CDR2 FQGNSA. CDR3 loop: CASSISGGGEQYF. The CDR3 DNA is TGTGCCAGCAGCATAAGCGGGGGGGGAGAGCAGTACTTC.

The J gene is TRBJ1-1, the V gene TRBV6-1, with TRBD1 as a possible D gene (5 bases). Deletions cut 6 bases from V and 1 base from J, with 18 bases between. Looked up from germline, CDR1 is MNHNS and CDR2 is SASEGT. The CDR3 totals 16 residues. This chain's CDR3 is CASSQPGQTGNTEAFF. As DNA, the CDR3 is TGTGCCAGCAGCCAACCTGGGCAAACAGGGAACACTGAAGCTTTCTTT.

This chain uses TRBV5-1 with TRBJ1-6, with D hard to call. From germline, CDR1 is SGHRS and CDR2 YFSETQ. Trimming cost V 0 bases and J 7 bases, with 8 bases left between them. The CDR3 is made up of 14 amino acids. The CDR3 is CASSLDYTNSPLHF. Written as DNA, the CDR3 is TGCGCCAGCAGCTTGGATTATACCAATTCACCCCTCCACTTT.